The sequence of this TCR beta chain was determined in a study of cytomegalovirus exposure and HLA in healthy donors. Although they were nominally healthy when sampled, donors likely had unrecorded immune exposures. 60 Vbeta and 13 Jbeta primers were used in PCR. Generated by immunoSEQ multiplex PCR, the TCRdb table keeps only in-frame clones and is missing some. The sample lists 250,000 to 350,000 clones; just over 85% were seen once. Germline V gene sequence: CDR1 SEHNR, CDR2 FQNEAQ (reference sequence). The CDR3 covers 12 residues. V gave up 3 bases and J gave up 5 bases, with 8 bases separating them.

The genes are TRBV7-9 and TRBJ2-7, with D hard to call. This TCR came from a middle-aged man in good health and CMV-seropositive. The sample comprised PBMCs. The DNA for the CDR3 is TGTGCCAGCAGCTTCGGTGCTGACGAGCAGTACTTC. Amino acid sequence: CASSFGADEQYF.